These T cell receptor beta chains were read from a single sample in a study of blood T cell repertoires in COVID-19. Profiling relied on immunoSEQ multiplex PCR, and the TCRdb table lists in-frame clones only, not all of them. The repertoire holds approximately 210,000 clones, roughly 78% seen once, with about 12% in the top ten. Sequencing was carried out using peripheral blood. Receptor source: a woman between 35 and 50 years old with acute or convalescent COVID-19. CDR3s include the opening cysteine and the closing phenylalanine or tryptophan. D genes are given only for firm matches. Clone size is given for some rows only: seen once, a few or many times, or a class if the clone is expanded.

J gene,D gene,clone size,V gene,CDR3 protein,CDR3 DNA
TRBJ2-5,NA,NA,TRBV10-2,CASARGQETQYF,TGCGCCAGCGCCAGGGGCCAAGAGACCCAGTACTTC
TRBJ1-1,NA,NA,TRBV30,CAWSGRRSMNTEAFF,TGTGCCTGGAGTGGGAGACGTAGTATGAACACTGAAGCTTTCTTT
TRBJ2-1,TRBD2,NA,TRBV9,CASSVEVAGDNEQFF,TGTGCCAGCAGCGTAGAAGTAGCGGGAGACAATGAGCAGTTCTTC
TRBJ2-3,TRBD2,NA,TRBV7-2,CASGGRAEPTQYF,TGTGCCAGCGGGGGGAGGGCCGAACCTACGCAGTATTTT
TRBJ1-5,TRBD1,NA,TRBV2,CASSRQGNQPQHF,TGTGCCAGCAGTCGACAGGGGAATCAGCCCCAGCATTTT
TRBJ2-1,NA,NA,TRBV4-3,CASSQDGGNNEQFF,TGCGCCAGCAGCCAAGATGGCGGAAACAATGAGCAGTTCTTC
TRBJ1-2,TRBD1,NA,TRBV7-8,CASSLEPGTGVDGYTF,TGTGCCAGCAGCTTAGAGCCCGGGACAGGGGTGGATGGCTACACCTTC
TRBJ1-4,NA,once,TRBV11-3,CASSFTGQEKLFF,TGTGCCAGCAGCTTTACTGGACAGGAAAAACTGTTTTTT
TRBJ2-3,TRBD2,NA,TRBV4-3,CASSQDPASGVTDTQYF,TGCGCCAGCAGCCAAGATCCCGCTAGCGGGGTTACAGATACGCAGTATTTT
TRBJ1-1,NA,NA,TRBV6-5,CASSYRGLGGAFF,TGTGCCAGCAGTTACCGAGGTTTAGGAGGAGCTTTCTTT
TRBJ1-1,NA,NA,TRBV18,CASSGALGAEAFF,TGTGCCAGCTCAGGGGCCCTTGGCGCTGAAGCTTTCTTT
TRBJ1-4,NA,NA,TRBV5-4,CASSIGGAGTNEKLFF,TGTGCCAGCAGCATAGGGGGGGCAGGGACTAATGAAAAACTGTTTTTT
TRBJ2-3,NA,NA,TRBV2,CASSLTRTDTQYF,TGTGCCAGCAGCTTGACTAGAACAGATACGCAGTATTTT
TRBJ2-3,TRBD1,NA,TRBV5-4,CASSQTRTGCRDTQYF,TGTGCCAGCAGCCAAACGAGGACAGGGTGCAGGGATACGCAGTATTTT
TRBJ1-5,TRBD1,once,TRBV4-2,CASSQVGQGHSNQPQHF,TGTGCCAGCAGCCAGGTTGGACAGGGACATAGCAATCAGCCCCAGCATTTT
TRBJ1-6,NA,NA,TRBV2,CASSEQGSDNSPLHF,TGTGCCAGCAGTGAGCAGGGGTCCGATAATTCACCCCTCCACTTT
TRBJ2-6,TRBD1,NA,TRBV15,CATSREGQLAGANVLTF,TGTGCCACCAGCAGAGAGGGACAGTTAGCTGGGGCCAACGTCCTGACTTTC
TRBJ2-1,NA,NA,TRBV9,CASSVDRGYEQFF,TGTGCCAGCAGCGTAGATAGGGGATATGAGCAGTTCTTC
TRBJ2-7,NA,NA,TRBV2,CATMPRGTYEQYF,TGTGCCACCATGCCCAGAGGGACCTACGAGCAGTACTTC
TRBJ2-3,NA,once,TRBV6-5,CASSYRDTDTQYF,TGTGCCAGCAGTTACCGCGACACAGATACGCAGTATTTT
TRBJ2-3,NA,NA,TRBV12-5,CASGLLPTGSTDTQYF,TGTGCTAGTGGTTTGTTACCTACAGGGAGCACAGATACGCAGTATTTT
TRBJ2-3,TRBD2,NA,TRBV7-2,CASSQRTSGNGDTQYF,TGTGCCAGCAGCCAAAGGACTAGCGGAAACGGAGATACGCAGTATTTT
TRBJ2-1,TRBD2,NA,TRBV7-7,CASSPGLAVYEQFF,TGTGCCAGCAGCCCCGGACTAGCGGTCTATGAGCAGTTCTTC
TRBJ2-7,TRBD1,NA,TRBV19,CASSLQGQVSRPYEQYF,TGTGCCAGTAGTTTACAGGGACAGGTCTCGCGCCCCTACGAGCAGTACTTC
TRBJ2-7,NA,few,TRBV5-1,CASSLAPWAEYEQYF,TGCGCCAGCAGCTTGGCTCCATGGGCCGAATACGAGCAGTACTTC
TRBJ2-1,TRBD1,NA,TRBV15,CATSRRTGQLLEQFF,TGTGCCACCAGCAGAAGGACAGGGCAACTACTTGAGCAGTTCTTC
TRBJ2-5,NA,NA,TRBV20-1,CSVAGLGTQYF,TGCAGTGTTGCGGGATTGGGGACCCAGTACTTC
TRBJ1-2,NA,NA,TRBV11-3,CASSEPRGGKGYGYTF,TGTGCCAGCAGCGAGCCGCGGGGGGGCAAGGGCTATGGCTACACCTTC
TRBJ2-1,TRBD2,few,TRBV7-7,CASSLVLAAYNEQFF,TGTGCCAGCAGCTTAGTACTAGCGGCCTACAATGAGCAGTTCTTC
TRBJ2-2,TRBD2,once,TRBV27,CASSLYAGGSTGELFF,TGTGCCAGCAGTTTATATGCGGGAGGGAGCACCGGGGAGCTGTTTTTT
TRBJ2-7,TRBD2,NA,TRBV7-3,CASSRTGLAGEQYF,TGTGCCAGCAGCAGGACAGGACTAGCGGGCGAGCAGTACTTC
TRBJ1-5,NA,few,TRBV12-3/TRBV12-4,CASTRDSNQPQHF,TGTGCCAGCACGAGGGATAGCAATCAGCCCCAGCATTTT
TRBJ1-5,TRBD1,NA,TRBV30,CAWSDGQEGQPQHF,TGTGCCTGGAGTGATGGACAGGAAGGTCAGCCCCAGCATTTT
TRBJ2-1,NA,NA,TRBV18,CASSPPTKHEQFF,TGTGCCAGCTCACCACCTACTAAACATGAGCAGTTCTTC
TRBJ2-7,NA,NA,TRBV5-4,CASSLVGSYERYF,TGTGCCAGCAGCCTGGTTGGGTCCTACGAGCGGTACTTC
TRBJ1-5,NA,NA,TRBV5-1,CASSLSGASNQPQHF,TGCGCCAGCAGCTTGAGCGGGGCGAGCAATCAGCCCCAGCATTTT
TRBJ2-5,NA,NA,TRBV20-1,CSARQGETQYF,TGCAGTGCTAGGCAGGGAGAGACCCAGTACTTC